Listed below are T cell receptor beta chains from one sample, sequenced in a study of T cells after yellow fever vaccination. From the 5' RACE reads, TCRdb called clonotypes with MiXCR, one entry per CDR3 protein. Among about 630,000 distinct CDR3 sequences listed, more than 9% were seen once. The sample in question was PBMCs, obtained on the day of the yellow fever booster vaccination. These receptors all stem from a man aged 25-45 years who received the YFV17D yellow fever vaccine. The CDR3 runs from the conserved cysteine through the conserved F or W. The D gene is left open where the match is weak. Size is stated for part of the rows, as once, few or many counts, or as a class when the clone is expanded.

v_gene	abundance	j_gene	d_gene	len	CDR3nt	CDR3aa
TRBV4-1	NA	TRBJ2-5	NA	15	TGCGCCAGCAGTCCCGGGACCCAAGGACGAGAGACCCAGTACTTC	CASSPGTQGRETQYF
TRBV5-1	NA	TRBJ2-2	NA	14	TGCGCCAGCATAGGTTTCGCGAACACCGGGGAGCTGTTTTTT	CASIGFANTGELFF
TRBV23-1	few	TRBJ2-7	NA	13	TGCGCCAGCAGAGGGGCGGGCCAGTGCGAGCAGTACTTC	CASRGAGQCEQYF
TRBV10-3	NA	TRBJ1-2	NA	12	TGTGCCATCAGTGGGAGGGACGGTGGCTACACCTTC	CAISGRDGGYTF
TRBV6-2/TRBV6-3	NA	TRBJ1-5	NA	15	TGTGCCAGCAGTTACAGAAGGGACAGCAATCAGCCCCAGCATTTT	CASSYRRDSNQPQHF
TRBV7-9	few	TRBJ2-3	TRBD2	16	TGTGCCAGCAGCGACGGACTAGCGGGAATCACAGATACGCAGTATTTT	CASSDGLAGITDTQYF
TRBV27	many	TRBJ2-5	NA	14	TGTGCCAGCAGTTTTGCTGGCAGACAAGAGACCCAGTACTTC	CASSFAGRQETQYF
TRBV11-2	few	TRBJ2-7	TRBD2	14	TGTGCCAGCAGCCAACTGGGGGGGGCCTACGAGCAGTACTTC	CASSQLGGAYEQYF
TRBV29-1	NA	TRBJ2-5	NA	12	TGCAGCGTTGATATACAGCAAGAGACCCAGTACTTC	CSVDIQQETQYF
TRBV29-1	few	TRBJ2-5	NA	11	TGCAGCGTTTCTCTGGGGGAGACCCAGTACTTC	CSVSLGETQYF
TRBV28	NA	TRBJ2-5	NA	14	TGTGCCAGCAGTTCAAGCCAAGGGCCAGGGCCCCAGTACTTC	CASSSSQGPGPQYF
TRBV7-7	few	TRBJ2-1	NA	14	TGTGCCAGCAGCCAGGGTCAGCAGTACAATGAGCAGTTCTTC	CASSQGQQYNEQFF
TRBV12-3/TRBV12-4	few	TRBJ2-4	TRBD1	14	TGTGCCAGCAGTAACGACAGGGATGGGAACATTCAGTACTTC	CASSNDRDGNIQYF
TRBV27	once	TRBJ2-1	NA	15	TGTGCCAGCAGTTTATCGGTTGGTACGTACAATGAGCAGTTCTTC	CASSLSVGTYNEQFF
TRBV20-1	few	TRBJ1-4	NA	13	TGCAGTGCTCCCACTCACTCAGCCCAAGAACTGTTTTTT	CSAPTHSAQELFF
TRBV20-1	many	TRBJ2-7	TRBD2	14	TGCAGTGCTAGTTCGGGAGGTCTGGGGATCGAGCAGTACTTC	CSASSGGLGIEQYF
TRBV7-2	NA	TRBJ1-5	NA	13	TGTGCCAGCAGCTTAATTCTGGCTCAGCCCCAGCATTTT	CASSLILAQPQHF
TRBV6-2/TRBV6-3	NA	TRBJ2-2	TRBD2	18	TGTGCCAGCATTACTAGCGGCTTGGGCCACGCGAACACCGGGGAGCTGTTTTTT	CASITSGLGHANTGELFF
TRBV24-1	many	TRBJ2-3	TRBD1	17	TGTGCCACCAGTGATTCCCCTGACAGGGGCCCCACAGATACGCAGTATTTT	CATSDSPDRGPTDTQYF
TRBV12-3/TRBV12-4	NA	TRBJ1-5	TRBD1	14	TGTGCCAGCAGGCCTGGGACAGGGAGTCAGCCCCAGCATTTT	CASRPGTGSQPQHF
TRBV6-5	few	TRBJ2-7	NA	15	TGTGCCAGCAGTTACTCGGAGGGGCATCGCTACGAGCAGTACTTC	CASSYSEGHRYEQYF
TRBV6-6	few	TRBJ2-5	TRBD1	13	TGTGCCAGCAGTCGGACAGGGGATTGGACCCAGTACTTC	CASSRTGDWTQYF
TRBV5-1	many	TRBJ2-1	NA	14	TGCGCCAGCAGCTTAAGGACGGGGTCAAATGAGCAGTTCTTC	CASSLRTGSNEQFF
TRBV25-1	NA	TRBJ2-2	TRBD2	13	TGTACTGCCGGACTAGCGACCACCGGGGAGCTGTTTTTT	CTAGLATTGELFF
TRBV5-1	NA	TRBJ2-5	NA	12	TGCGCCAGCAGCTTGAACGTGGAGACCCAGTACTTC	CASSLNVETQYF
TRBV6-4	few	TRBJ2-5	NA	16	TGTGCCAGCAGTGAAGGAGTAGCCATCCTAGAAGAGACCCAGTACTTC	CASSEGVAILEETQYF
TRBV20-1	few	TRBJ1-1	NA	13	TGCAGTGCTACGGGACATAGGAACACTGAAGCTTTCTTT	CSATGHRNTEAFF
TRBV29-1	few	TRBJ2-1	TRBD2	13	TGCAGTCAACGGGCTAGCGGGCGAGATGAGCAGTTCTTC	CSQRASGRDEQFF
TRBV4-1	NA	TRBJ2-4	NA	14	TGCGCCAGCAGCCGGGTACAGGGGGGGAACATTCAGTACTTC	CASSRVQGGNIQYF
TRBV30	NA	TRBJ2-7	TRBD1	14	TGTGCCTGGAGTGTAGTTCAGGGGGCCTACGAGCAGTACTTC	CAWSVVQGAYEQYF
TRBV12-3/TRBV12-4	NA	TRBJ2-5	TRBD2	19	TGTGCCAGCAGTTTAGGAGCTCTCGGACTAGCGGGTCCCCAAGAGACCCAGTACTTC	CASSLGALGLAGPQETQYF
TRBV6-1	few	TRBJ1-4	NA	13	TGTGCCGGACACAGAACAACTAATGAAAAACTGTTTTTT	CAGHRTTNEKLFF
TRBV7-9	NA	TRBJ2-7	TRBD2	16	TGTGCCAGCAGCTTCCCCGCGGGAGGCGACTCCTACGAGCAGTACTTC	CASSFPAGGDSYEQYF
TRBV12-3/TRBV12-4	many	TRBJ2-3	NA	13	TGTGCCAGCAGTTTCCCGCAAACAAGTACGCAGTATTTT	CASSFPQTSTQYF
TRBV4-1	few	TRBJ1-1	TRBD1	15	TGCGCCAGCAGCCTGATTAATACAGGGGGCGGTGAAGCTTTCTTT	CASSLINTGGGEAFF
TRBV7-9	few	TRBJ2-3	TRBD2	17	TGTGCCAGCAGCTCGACGCCGGGACTAGCGATAGCAGATACGCAGTATTTT	CASSSTPGLAIADTQYF
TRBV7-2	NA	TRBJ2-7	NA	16	TGTGCCAGCAGCATCGACTGGGGGGCCACCCTCGGTGAGCAGTACTTC	CASSIDWGATLGEQYF
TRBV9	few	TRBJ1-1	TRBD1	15	TGTGCCAGCAGCGTGGGACCAGGGGGGTACACTGAAGCTTTCTTT	CASSVGPGGYTEAFF
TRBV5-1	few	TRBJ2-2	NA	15	TGCGCCAGCAGCGTCCTCCAGGGAGACACCGGGGAGCTGTTTTTT	CASSVLQGDTGELFF
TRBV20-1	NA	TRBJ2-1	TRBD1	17	TGCAGTGCTTCCGGGACAGGGAGAGGTGAGGGGTACAATGAGCAGTTCTTC	CSASGTGRGEGYNEQFF
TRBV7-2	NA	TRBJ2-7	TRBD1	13	TGTGCCAGCGAAAGGACAGGCTTATCCGAGCAGTACTTC	CASERTGLSEQYF
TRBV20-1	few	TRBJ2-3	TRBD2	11	TGCAAAGCGGGAGCGCAAGATACGCAGTATTTT	CKAGAQDTQYF
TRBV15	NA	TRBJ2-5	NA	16	TGTGCCACCAGCAGAGTCAAGGTGCCCGGCCAAGAGACCCAGTACTTC	CATSRVKVPGQETQYF
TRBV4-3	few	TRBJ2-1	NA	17	TGCGCCAGCAGCCAAGGTGGTGGCGGGGGCCTCTACAATGAGCAGTTCTTC	CASSQGGGGGLYNEQFF
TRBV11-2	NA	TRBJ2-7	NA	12	TGTGCCAGCAGGGGACGGCAGTACGAGCAGTACTTC	CASRGRQYEQYF
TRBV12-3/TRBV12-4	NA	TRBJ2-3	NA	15	TGTGCCAGCAGTTTTTACCAGTCCTCCACAGATACGCAGTATTTT	CASSFYQSSTDTQYF
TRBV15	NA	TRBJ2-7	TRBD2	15	TGTGCCACCAGCAGAACGACTAGCGGGGGCTACGAGCAGTACTTC	CATSRTTSGGYEQYF
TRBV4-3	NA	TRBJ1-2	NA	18	TGCGCCAGCAGCCAAGAGTGGCGCAGGGTGGAATTCGGCGATGGCTACACCTTC	CASSQEWRRVEFGDGYTF
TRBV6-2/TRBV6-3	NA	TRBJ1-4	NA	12	TGTGCCAGCAGTTACTCGTTGGGAAAACTGTTTTTT	CASSYSLGKLFF
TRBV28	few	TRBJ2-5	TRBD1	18	TGTGCCAGCACTCATTCTCTACAGGGGGCGGCGGGCCAAGAGACCCAGTACTTC	CASTHSLQGAAGQETQYF
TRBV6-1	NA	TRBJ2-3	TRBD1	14	TGTGCCAGCAGGGATACAGGGGGAACAGATACGCAGTATTTT	CASRDTGGTDTQYF
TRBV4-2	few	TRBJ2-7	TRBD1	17	TGTGCCAGCAGCCAAGGGCAGGGGGCTAGCCACTCCTACGAGCAGTACTTC	CASSQGQGASHSYEQYF
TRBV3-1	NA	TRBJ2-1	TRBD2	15	TGTGCCAGCAGCCAAGACAGGACTAGCCCAAATGAGCAGTTCTTC	CASSQDRTSPNEQFF
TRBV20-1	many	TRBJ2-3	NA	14	TGCAGTGCTAGCGGCGCCCCTAGCACTGATACGCAGTATTTT	CSASGAPSTDTQYF
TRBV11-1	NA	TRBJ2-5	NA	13	TGTGCCAGCAGCTCATCCCCAAAGGAGACCCAGTACTTC	CASSSSPKETQYF
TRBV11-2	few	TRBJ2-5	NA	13	TGTGCCAGCAGCTTAAAATGGCGAGAGACCCAGTACTTC	CASSLKWRETQYF
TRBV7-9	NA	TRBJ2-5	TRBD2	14	TGTGCCAGCAGCCCGGGACTAGCGGACGGGACCCAGTACTTC	CASSPGLADGTQYF
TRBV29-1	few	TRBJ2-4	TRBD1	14	TGCAGCGCCCGCAGGACAGGGGCCAAAAACATTCAGTACTTC	CSARRTGAKNIQYF
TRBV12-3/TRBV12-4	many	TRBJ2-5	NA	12	TGTGCCAGCAGTTTGGCCCCGGAGACCCAGTACTTC	CASSLAPETQYF
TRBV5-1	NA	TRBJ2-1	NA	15	TGCGCCAGCAGATTGGGCCCCGTCACCGGCAATGAGCAGTTCTTC	CASRLGPVTGNEQFF